The entry that follows covers one TCR beta chain sequence. Antigen: not known. The sample originates from a study of blood T cells in healthy people across ages. Points from the study as a whole: Since the PBMCs were unsorted, naive and antigen-experienced cells could not be conclusively compared.

Trimming left V 7 bases short and J 0 bases short, with 15 bases between. The CDR3 has 15 amino acids. Looked up from germline, CDR1 is MNHEY and CDR2 is SVGEGT. A sample-barcoded 5' primer and a J-beta primer mix were used in a second PCR of roughly 6 to 11 cycles. TCRdb recomputed calls from the 5' RACE reads with MiXCR, one row per CDR3 protein. The table records approximately 830,000 distinct CDR3 sequences, under 80% of them present only once. The V and J genes are TRBV6-2 or TRBV6-3 and TRBJ1-2, with D possibly being TRBD1 (5 bases). Input material: blood. This TCR was recovered from a man aged 25 to 40 in good health. The CDR3 loop is CASTKTVLSNYGYTF. The CDR3, as DNA: TGTGCCAGCACCAAGACAGTCCTTTCTAACTATGGCTACACCTTC.